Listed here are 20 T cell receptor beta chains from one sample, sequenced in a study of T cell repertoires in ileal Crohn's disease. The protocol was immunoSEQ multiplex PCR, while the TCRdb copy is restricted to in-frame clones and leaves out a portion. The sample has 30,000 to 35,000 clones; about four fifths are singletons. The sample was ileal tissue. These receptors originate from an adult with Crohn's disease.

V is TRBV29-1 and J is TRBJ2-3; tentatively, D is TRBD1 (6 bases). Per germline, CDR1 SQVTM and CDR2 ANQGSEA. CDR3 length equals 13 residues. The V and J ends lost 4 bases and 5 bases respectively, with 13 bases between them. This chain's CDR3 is CSVGTDPQDTQYF. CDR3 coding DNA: TGCAGCGTTGGGACAGACCCACAAGATACGCAGTATTTT.

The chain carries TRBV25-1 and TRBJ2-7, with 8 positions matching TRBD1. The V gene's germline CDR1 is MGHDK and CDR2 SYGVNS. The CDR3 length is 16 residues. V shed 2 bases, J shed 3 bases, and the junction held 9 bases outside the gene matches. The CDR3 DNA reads TGTGCCAGCAGTGAAACCGGACAGGGAAAAAACTACGAGCAGTACTTC. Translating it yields CASSETGQGKNYEQYF.

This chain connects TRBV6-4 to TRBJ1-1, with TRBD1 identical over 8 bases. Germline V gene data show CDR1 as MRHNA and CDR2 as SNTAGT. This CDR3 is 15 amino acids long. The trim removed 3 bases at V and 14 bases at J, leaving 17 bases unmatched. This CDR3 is CASSEAYQGANSPFF. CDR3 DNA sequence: TGTGCCAGCAGTGAAGCCTATCAGGGGGCGAATTCCCCGTTCTTT.

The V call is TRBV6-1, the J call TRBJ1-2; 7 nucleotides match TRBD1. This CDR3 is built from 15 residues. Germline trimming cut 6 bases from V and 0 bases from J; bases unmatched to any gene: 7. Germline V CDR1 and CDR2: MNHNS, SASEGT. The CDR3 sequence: CASSAGTVANYGYTF. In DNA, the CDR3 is TGTGCCAGCAGCGCCGGGACAGTAGCTAACTATGGCTACACCTTC.

DNA for the CDR3: TGCGCCAGCAGCCCGACTTTCCAAGAGACCCAGTACTTC. It encodes CASSPTFQETQYF. The chain has TRBV5-1 and TRBJ2-5; D gene unclear. The germline CDR1 and CDR2 sequences are SGHRS and YFSETQ. Trimming cost V 4 bases and J 1 base, with 8 bases left between them. This CDR3 is 13 amino acids long.

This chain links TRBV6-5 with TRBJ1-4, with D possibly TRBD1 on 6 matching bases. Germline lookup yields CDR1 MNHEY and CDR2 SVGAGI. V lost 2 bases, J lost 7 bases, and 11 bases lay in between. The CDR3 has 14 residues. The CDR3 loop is CASSYIGGREKLFF. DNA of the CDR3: TGTGCCAGCAGTTACATAGGGGGTCGTGAAAAACTGTTTTTT.

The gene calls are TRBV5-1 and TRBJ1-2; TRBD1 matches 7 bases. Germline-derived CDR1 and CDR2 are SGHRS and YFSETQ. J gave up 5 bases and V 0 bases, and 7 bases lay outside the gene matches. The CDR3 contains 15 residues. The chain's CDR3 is CASSLAPTGMYGYTF. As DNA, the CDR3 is TGCGCCAGCAGCTTGGCCCCGACAGGGATGTATGGCTACACCTTC.

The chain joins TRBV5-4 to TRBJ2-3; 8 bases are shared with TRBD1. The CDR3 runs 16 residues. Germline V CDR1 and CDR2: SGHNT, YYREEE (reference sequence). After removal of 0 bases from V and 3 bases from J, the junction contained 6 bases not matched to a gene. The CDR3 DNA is TGTGCCAGCAGCTTGGGGACAGGGTTGGTTACAGATACGCAGTATTTT. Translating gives CASSLGTGLVTDTQYF.

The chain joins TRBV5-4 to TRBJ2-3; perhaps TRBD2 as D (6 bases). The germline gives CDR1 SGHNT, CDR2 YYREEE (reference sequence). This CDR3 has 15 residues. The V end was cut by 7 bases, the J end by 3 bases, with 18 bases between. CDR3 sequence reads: CASPSVRGRTDTQYF. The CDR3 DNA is TGTGCCAGCCCCTCCGTGCGGGGAAGGACAGATACGCAGTATTTT.

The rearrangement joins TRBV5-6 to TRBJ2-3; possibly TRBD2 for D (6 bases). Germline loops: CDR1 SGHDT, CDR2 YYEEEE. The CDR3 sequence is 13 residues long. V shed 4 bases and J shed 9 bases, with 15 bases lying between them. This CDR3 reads CASSILGAGTQYF. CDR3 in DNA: TGTGCCAGCAGCATACTAGGGGCGGGAACGCAGTATTTT.

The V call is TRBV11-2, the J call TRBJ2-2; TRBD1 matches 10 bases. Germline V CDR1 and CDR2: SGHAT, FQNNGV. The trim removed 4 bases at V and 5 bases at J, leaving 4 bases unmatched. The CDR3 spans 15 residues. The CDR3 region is CASSWDRGLTGELFF. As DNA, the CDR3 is TGTGCCAGCAGCTGGGACAGGGGTTTGACCGGGGAGCTGTTTTTT.

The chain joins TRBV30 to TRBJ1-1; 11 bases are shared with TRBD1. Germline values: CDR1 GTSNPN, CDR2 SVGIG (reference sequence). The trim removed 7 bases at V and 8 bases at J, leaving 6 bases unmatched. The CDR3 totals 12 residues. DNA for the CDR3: TGTGCCTCCCGGGACAGGGGGGCCGAAGCTTTCTTT. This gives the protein CASRDRGAEAFF. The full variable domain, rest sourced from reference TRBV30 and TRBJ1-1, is SQTIHQWPATLVQPVGSPLSLECTVEGTSNPNLYWYRQAAGRGLQLLFYSVGIGQISSEVPQNLSASRPQDRQFILSSKKLLLSDSGFYLCASRDRGAEAFFGQGTRLTVV.

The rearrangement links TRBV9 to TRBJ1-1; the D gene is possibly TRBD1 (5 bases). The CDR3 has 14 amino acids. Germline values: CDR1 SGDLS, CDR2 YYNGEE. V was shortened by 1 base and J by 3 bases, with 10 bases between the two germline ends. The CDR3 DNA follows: TGTGCCAGCAGCGTACAGGAAGGGGACACTGAAGCTTTCTTT. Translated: CASSVQEGDTEAFF.

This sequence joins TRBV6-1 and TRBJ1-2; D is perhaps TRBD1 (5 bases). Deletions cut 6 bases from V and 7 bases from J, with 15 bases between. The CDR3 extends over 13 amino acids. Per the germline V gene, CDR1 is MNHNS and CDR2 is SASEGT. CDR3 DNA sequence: TGTGCCAGCAGGGGACTACACCCGGGTGGCTACACCTTC. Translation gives CASRGLHPGGYTF.

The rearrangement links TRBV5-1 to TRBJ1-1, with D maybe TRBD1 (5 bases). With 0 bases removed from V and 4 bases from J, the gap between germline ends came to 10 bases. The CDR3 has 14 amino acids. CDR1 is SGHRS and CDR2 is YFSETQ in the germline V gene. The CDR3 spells CASSLGGRITEAFF. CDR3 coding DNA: TGCGCCAGCAGCTTGGGGGGCCGGATCACTGAAGCTTTCTTT.

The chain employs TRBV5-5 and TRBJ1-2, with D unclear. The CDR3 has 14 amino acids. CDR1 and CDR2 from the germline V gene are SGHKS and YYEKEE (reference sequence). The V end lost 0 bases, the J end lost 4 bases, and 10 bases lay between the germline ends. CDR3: CASSLDSVPYGYTF. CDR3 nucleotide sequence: TGTGCCAGCAGCTTGGATTCCGTCCCCTATGGCTACACCTTC.

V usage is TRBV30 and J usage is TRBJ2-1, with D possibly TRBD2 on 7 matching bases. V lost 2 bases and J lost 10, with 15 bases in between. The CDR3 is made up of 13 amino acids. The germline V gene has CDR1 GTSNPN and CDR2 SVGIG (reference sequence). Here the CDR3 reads CAWSFTRGGEQFF. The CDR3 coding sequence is TGTGCCTGGAGTTTCACTAGGGGGGGGGAGCAGTTCTTC. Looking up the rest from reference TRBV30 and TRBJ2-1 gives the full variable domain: SQTIHQWPATLVQPVGSPLSLECTVEGTSNPNLYWYRQAAGRGLQLLFYSVGIGQISSEVPQNLSASRPQDRQFILSSKKLLLSDSGFYLCAWSFTRGGEQFFGPGTRLTVL.

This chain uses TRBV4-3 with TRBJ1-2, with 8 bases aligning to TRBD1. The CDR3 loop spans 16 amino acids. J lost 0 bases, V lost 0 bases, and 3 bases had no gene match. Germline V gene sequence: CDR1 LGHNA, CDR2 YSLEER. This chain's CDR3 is CASSQETGQANYGYTF. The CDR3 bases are TGCGCCAGCAGCCAAGAAACGGGACAGGCTAACTATGGCTACACCTTC.

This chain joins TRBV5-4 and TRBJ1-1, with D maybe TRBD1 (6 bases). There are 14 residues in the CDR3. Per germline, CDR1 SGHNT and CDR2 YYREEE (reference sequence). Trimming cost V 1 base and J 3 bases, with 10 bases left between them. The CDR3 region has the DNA TGTGCCAGCAGCTTGATGGGGGCCGACACTGAAGCTTTCTTT. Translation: CASSLMGADTEAFF.

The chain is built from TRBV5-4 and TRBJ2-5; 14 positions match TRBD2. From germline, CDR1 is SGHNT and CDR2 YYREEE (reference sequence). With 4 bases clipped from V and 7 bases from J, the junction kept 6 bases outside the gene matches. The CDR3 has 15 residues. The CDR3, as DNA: TGTGCCAGCAGCGGGGGACTAGCGGGGGATGGGACCCAGTACTTC. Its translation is CASSGGLAGDGTQYF.